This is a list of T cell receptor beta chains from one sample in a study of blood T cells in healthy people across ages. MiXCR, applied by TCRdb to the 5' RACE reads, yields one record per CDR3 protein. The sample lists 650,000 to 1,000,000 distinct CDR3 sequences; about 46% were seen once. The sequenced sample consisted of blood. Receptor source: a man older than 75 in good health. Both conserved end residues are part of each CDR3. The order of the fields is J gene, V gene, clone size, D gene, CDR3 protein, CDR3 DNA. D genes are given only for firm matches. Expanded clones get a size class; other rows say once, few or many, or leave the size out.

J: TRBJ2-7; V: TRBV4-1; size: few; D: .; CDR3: CASSQVSSYEQYF; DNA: TGTGCCAGCAGCCAGGTGAGCTCCTACGAGCAGTACTTC
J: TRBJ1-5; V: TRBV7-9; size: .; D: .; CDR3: CASSFGQYNQPQHF; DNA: TGTGCCAGCAGCTTTGGACAGTACAATCAGCCCCAGCATTTT
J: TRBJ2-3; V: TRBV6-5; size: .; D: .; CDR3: CASSYSWRASGDTQYF; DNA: TGTGCCAGCAGTTACTCGTGGCGGGCCTCGGGAGATACGCAGTATTTT
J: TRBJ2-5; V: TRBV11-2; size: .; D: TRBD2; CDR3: CASLGGGTWTQYF; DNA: TGTGCCAGTCTTGGGGGGGGGACTTGGACCCAGTACTTC
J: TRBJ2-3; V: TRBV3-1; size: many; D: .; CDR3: CASSARGRADTQYF; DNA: TGTGCCAGCAGCGCTCGGGGCAGGGCAGATACGCAGTATTTT
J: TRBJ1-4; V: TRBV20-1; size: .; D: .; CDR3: CRLLRPVGGEKLFF; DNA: TGCAGACTTCTGAGGCCCGTCGGAGGAGAAAAACTGTTTTTT
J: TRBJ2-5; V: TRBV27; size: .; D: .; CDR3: CASSLNIAQETQYF; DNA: TGTGCCAGCAGTTTAAACATAGCACAAGAGACCCAGTACTTC
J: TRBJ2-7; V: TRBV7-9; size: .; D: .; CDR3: CASSLWVGLDSYEQYF; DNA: TGTGCCAGCAGCTTATGGGTGGGACTTGACTCCTACGAGCAGTACTTC
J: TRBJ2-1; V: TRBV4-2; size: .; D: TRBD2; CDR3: CASSQAGLAGPVNEQFF; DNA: TGTGCCAGCAGCCAAGCGGGACTAGCGGGGCCTGTCAATGAGCAGTTCTTC
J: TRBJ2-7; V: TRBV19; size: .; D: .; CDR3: CSSSISRGRDTYEQYF; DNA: TGTTCCAGTAGTATAAGTAGGGGCAGGGATACCTACGAGCAGTACTTC
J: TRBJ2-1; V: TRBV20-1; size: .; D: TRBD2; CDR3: CSARLPLSSGGSYNEQFF; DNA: TGCAGTGCTAGACTCCCCCTCTCTAGCGGAGGCTCCTACAATGAGCAGTTCTTC
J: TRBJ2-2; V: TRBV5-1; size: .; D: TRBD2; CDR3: CASSSKGGRADTGELFF; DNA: TGCGCCAGCAGCTCCAAGGGAGGGAGGGCCGACACCGGGGAGCTGTTTTTT
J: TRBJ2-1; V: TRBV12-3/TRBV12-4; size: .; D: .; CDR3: CASSSLGSRDEQFF; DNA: TGTGCCAGCAGTAGTCTGGGATCAAGGGATGAGCAGTTCTTC
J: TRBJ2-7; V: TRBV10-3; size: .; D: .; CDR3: CAISEYQGGVIYNEQYF; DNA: TGTGCCATCAGTGAATATCAGGGCGGGGTGATCTACAATGAGCAGTACTTC
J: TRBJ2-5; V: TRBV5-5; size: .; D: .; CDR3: CASSFEGTTQETQYF; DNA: TGTGCCAGCAGCTTTGAAGGGACGACACAAGAGACCCAGTACTTC
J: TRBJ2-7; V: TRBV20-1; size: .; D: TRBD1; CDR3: CSAEGQGSPSYEQYF; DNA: TGCAGTGCCGAGGGACAGGGGAGCCCATCCTACGAGCAGTACTTC
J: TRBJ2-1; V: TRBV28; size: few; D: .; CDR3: CASSLGVTSHDNEQFF; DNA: TGTGCCAGCAGTTTAGGGGTGACTAGTCACGACAATGAGCAGTTCTTC
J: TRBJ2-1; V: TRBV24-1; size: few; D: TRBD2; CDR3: CATSGQGLAGGSEQFF; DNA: TGTGCCACCAGCGGCCAAGGGCTAGCGGGAGGCTCTGAGCAGTTCTTC
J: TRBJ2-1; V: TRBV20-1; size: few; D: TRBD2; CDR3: CSASGVASGNNEQFF; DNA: TGCAGTGCTAGCGGGGTGGCTAGCGGGAACAATGAGCAGTTCTTC
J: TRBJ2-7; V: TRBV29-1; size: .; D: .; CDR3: CSAGGSDSFYEQYF; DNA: TGCAGCGCCGGAGGAAGCGACAGCTTCTACGAGCAGTACTTC
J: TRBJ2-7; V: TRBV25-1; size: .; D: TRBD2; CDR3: CASSEYRLASNNEQYF; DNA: TGTGCCAGCAGTGAATATAGACTAGCATCCAACAATGAGCAGTACTTC
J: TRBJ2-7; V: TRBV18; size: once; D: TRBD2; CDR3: CASSSNSGPSYEQYF; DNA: TGTGCCAGCTCATCAAATAGCGGGCCATCCTACGAGCAGTACTTC
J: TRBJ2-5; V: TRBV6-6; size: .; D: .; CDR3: CASSYPGTKETQYF; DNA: TGTGCCAGCAGTTACCCCGGGACAAAGGAGACCCAGTACTTC
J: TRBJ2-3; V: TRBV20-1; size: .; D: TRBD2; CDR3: CSELTSGSTDTQYF; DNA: TGCAGTGAGTTAACTAGCGGAAGCACAGATACGCAGTATTTT
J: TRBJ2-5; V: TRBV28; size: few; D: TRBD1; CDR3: CASSSENRGRGYNEQYF; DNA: TGTGCCAGCAGCAGTGAGAACAGGGGGCGAGGGTACAATGAGCAGTACTTC
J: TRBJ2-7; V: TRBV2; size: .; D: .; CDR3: CASGLGAYEQYF; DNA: TGTGCCAGCGGGTTAGGGGCCTACGAGCAGTACTTC
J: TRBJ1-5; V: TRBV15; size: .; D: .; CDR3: CATSRDIMGRQPQHF; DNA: TGTGCCACCAGCAGAGACATTATGGGGCGGCAGCCCCAGCATTTT
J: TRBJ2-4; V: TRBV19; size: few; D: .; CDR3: CASSIQGRQNIQYF; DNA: TGTGCCAGTAGTATCCAGGGGAGGCAAAACATTCAGTACTTC
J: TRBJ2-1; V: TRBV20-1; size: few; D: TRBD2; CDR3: CSARALAGGNEQFF; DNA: TGCAGTGCTAGGGCTCTAGCGGGAGGCAATGAGCAGTTCTTC
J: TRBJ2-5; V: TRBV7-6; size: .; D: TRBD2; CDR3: CASSTYRGGRQNEQYF; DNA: TGTGCCAGCAGCACATATAGGGGCGGGAGACAGAATGAGCAGTACTTC
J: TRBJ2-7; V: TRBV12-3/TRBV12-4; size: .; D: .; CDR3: CASSSSSYYPAYEQYF; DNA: TGTGCCAGCAGTTCCTCCTCCTATTATCCTGCCTACGAGCAGTACTTC
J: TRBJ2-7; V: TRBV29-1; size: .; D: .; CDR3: CSVEDGPTEQYF; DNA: TGCAGCGTTGAAGATGGCCCCACCGAGCAGTACTTC
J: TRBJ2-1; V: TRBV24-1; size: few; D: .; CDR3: CATSDPLGGTGYNEQFF; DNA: TGTGCCACCAGTGATCCTCTAGGGGGGACGGGATACAATGAGCAGTTCTTC
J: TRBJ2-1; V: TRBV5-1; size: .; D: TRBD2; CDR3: CASSPPGLAGDNEQFF; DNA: TGCGCCAGCAGCCCCCCGGGACTAGCGGGGGACAATGAGCAGTTCTTC
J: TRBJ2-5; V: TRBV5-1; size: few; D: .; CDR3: CASSLNSPQETQYF; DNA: TGCGCCAGCAGCTTGAATTCCCCACAAGAGACCCAGTACTTC
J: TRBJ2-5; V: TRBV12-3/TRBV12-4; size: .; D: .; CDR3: CASSSRGLSSLTQYF; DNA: TGTGCCAGCAGTTCCCGAGGGCTGTCGAGTTTAACCCAGTACTTC
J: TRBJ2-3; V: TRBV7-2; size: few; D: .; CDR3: CASSSEREGGTDTQYF; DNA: TGTGCCAGCAGCTCCGAAAGGGAGGGGGGGACAGATACGCAGTATTTT
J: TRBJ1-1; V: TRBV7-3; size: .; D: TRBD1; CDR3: CASSLMGQSDTEAFF; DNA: TGTGCCAGCAGCTTAATGGGACAGTCAGACACTGAAGCTTTCTTT
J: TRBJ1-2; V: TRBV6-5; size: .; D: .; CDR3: CASSYSMKVDRGYTF; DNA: TGTGCCAGCAGTTACTCGATGAAAGTGGATCGAGGCTACACCTTC
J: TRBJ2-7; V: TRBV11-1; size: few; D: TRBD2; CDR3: CASNIAGVNNEQYF; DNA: TGTGCCAGCAACATAGCGGGAGTCAACAATGAGCAGTACTTC
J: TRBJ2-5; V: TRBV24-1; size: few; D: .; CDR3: CATSDTASGETQYF; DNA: TGTGCCACCAGTGATACGGCCTCAGGCGAGACCCAGTACTTC
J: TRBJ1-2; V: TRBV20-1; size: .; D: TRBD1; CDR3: CSARGDRVSYTF; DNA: TGCAGTGCTAGAGGTGACAGGGTTAGCTACACCTTC
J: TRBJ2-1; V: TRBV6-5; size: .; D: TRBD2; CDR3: CASRKAGVDAEQFF; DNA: TGTGCCAGCCGTAAAGCGGGAGTTGACGCTGAGCAGTTCTTC
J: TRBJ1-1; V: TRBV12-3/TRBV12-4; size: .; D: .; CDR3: CASSLVWGNTEAFF; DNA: TGTGCCAGCAGTCTGGTTTGGGGGAACACTGAAGCTTTCTTT
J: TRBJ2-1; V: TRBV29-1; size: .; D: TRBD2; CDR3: CSVSGLAGAPLYNEQFF; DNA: TGCAGCGTCTCCGGACTAGCGGGGGCACCTCTCTACAATGAGCAGTTCTTC
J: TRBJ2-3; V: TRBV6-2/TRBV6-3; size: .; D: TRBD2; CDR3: CASSSRGLAEIQYF; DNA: TGTGCCAGCAGTTCCCGCGGACTAGCGGAAATCCAGTATTTT
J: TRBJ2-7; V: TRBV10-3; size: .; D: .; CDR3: CAISVDLFREQYF; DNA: TGCGCCATCAGTGTGGACTTATTTCGCGAGCAGTACTTC
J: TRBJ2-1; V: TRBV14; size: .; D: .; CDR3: CASSQFSGYNEQFF; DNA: TGTGCCAGCAGCCAATTTAGCGGTTACAATGAGCAGTTCTTC
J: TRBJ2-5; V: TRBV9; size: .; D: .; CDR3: CASSGMGRNQETQYF; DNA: TGTGCCAGCAGCGGGATGGGACGGAACCAAGAGACCCAGTACTTC
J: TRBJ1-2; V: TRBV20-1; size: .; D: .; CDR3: CSAVGTGTNYGYTF; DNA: TGCAGTGCTGTTGGAACAGGGACAAACTATGGCTACACCTTC